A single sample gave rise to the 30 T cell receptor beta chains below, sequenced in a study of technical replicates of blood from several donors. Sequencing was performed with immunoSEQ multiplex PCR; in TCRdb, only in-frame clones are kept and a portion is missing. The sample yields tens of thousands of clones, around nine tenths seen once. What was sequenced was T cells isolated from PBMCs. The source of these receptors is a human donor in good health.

CDR3 sequence (DNA): TGTGCCAGTAACCGGGGGTTCGGGAATGAGCAGTTCTTC. As protein: CASNRGFGNEQFF. The V and J genes are TRBV11-2 and TRBJ2-1, with D maybe TRBD2 (6 bases). V dropped 9 bases and J dropped 7 bases, with 16 bases sitting between them. Germline assignment: CDR1 SGHAT and CDR2 FQNNGV. CDR3 length: 13 amino acids.

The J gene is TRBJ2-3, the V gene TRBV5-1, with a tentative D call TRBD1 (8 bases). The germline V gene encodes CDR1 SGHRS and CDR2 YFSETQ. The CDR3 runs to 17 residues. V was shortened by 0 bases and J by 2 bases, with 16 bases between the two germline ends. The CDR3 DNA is TGCGCCAGCAGCTTGGCCGGGGGGACAGGATTCACAGATACGCAGTATTTT. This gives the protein CASSLAGGTGFTDTQYF.

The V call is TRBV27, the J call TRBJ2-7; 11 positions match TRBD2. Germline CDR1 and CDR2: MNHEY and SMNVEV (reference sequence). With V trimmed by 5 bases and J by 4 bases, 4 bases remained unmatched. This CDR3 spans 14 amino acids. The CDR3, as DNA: TGTGCCAGCAGTACGATAGCGGGAGGGTACGAGCAGTACTTC. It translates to CASSTIAGGYEQYF.

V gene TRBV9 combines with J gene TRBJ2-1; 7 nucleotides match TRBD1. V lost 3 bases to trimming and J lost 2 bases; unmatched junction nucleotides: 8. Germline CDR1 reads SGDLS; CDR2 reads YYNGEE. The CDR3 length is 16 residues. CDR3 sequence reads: CASSATGTSTYNEQFF. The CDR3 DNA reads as TGTGCCAGCAGCGCGACAGGGACCTCCACCTACAATGAGCAGTTCTTC.

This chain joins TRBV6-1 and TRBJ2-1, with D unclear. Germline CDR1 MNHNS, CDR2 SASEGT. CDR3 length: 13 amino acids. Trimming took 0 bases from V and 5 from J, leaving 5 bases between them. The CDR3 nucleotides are TGTGCCAGCAGTGAAGCGTCAGACAATGAGCAGTTCTTC. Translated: CASSEASDNEQFF.

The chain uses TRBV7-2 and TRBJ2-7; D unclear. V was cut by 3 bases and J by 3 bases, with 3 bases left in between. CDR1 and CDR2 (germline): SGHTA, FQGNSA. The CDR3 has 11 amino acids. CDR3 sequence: CASSFHYEQYF. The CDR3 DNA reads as TGTGCCAGCAGCTTCCACTACGAGCAGTACTTC.

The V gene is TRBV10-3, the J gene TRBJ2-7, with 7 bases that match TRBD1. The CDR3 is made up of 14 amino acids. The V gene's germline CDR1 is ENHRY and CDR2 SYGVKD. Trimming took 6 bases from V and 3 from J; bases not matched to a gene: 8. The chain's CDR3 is CAIRTTGQFYEQYF. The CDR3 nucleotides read TGTGCCATCAGGACTACGGGACAGTTCTACGAGCAGTACTTC.

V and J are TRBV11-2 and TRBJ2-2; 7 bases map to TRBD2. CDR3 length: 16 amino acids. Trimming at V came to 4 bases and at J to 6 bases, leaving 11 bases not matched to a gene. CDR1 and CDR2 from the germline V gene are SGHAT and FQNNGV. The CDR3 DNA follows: TGTGCCAGCAGCTCAGAGGGACTACTGATGGCCGGGGAGCTGTTTTTT. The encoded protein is CASSSEGLLMAGELFF.

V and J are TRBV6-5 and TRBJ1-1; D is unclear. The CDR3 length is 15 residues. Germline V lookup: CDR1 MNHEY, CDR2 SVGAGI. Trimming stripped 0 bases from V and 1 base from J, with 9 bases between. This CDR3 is CASSYSSSGNTEAFF. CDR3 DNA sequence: TGTGCCAGCAGTTACTCGAGTTCGGGGAACACTGAAGCTTTCTTT.

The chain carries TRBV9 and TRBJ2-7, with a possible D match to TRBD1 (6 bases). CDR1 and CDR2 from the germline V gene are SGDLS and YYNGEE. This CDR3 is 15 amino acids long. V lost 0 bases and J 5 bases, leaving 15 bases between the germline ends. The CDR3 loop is CASSVAPGTPNEQYF. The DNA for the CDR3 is TGTGCCAGCAGCGTAGCTCCCGGGACACCTAACGAGCAGTACTTC.

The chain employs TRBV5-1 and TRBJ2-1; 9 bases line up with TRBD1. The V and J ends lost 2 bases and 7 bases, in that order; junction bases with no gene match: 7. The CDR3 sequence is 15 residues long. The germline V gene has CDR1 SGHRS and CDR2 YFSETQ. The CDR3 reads CASSLPGQGINEQFF. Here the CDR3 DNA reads TGCGCCAGCAGCTTACCGGGACAGGGTATTAATGAGCAGTTCTTC.

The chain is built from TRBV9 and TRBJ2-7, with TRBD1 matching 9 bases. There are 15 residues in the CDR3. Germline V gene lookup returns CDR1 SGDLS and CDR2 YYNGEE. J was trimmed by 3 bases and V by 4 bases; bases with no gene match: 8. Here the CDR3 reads CASSSHDRGFYEQYF. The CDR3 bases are TGTGCCAGCAGCTCCCACGACAGGGGGTTCTACGAGCAGTACTTC.

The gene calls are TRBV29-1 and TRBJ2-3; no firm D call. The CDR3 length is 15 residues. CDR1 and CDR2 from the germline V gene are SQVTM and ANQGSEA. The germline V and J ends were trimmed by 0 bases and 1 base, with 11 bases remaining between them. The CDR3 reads CSVEDSLTGTDTQYF. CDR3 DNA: TGCAGCGTTGAAGACTCCCTAACCGGCACAGATACGCAGTATTTT.

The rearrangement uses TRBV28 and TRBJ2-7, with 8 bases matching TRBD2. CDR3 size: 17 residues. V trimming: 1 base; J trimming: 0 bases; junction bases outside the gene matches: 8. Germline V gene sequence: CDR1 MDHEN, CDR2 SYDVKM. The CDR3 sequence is CASSLSGSGVISYEQYF. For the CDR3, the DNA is TGTGCCAGCAGTTTATCTGGTAGCGGGGTTATCTCCTACGAGCAGTACTTC.

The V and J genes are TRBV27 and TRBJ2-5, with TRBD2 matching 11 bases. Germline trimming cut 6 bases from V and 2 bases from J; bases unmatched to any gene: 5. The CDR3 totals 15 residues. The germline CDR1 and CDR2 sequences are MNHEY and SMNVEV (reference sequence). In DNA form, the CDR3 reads TGTGCCAGCAGCTCTAGCGGGGGGTGGCAAGAGACCCAGTACTTC. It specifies CASSSSGGWQETQYF.

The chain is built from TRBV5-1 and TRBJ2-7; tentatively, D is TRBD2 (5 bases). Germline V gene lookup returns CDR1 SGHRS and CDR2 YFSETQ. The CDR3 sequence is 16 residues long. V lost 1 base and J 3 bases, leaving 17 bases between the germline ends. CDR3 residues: CASSLFAGRLIYEQYF. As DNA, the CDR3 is TGCGCCAGCAGCTTGTTTGCAGGCCGACTAATCTACGAGCAGTACTTC.

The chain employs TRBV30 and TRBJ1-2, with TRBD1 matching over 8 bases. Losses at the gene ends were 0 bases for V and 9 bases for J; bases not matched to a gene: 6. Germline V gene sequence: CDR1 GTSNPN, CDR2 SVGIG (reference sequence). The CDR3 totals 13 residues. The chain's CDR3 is CAWSVSGGISYTF. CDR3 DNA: TGTGCCTGGAGTGTTTCAGGGGGCATCAGCTACACCTTC.

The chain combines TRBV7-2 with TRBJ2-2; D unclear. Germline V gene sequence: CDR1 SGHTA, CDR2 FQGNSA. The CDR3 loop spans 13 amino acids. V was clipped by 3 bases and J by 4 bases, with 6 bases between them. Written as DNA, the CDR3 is TGTGCCAGCAGCTTCCGGGTCACCGGGGAGCTGTTTTTT. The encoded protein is CASSFRVTGELFF.

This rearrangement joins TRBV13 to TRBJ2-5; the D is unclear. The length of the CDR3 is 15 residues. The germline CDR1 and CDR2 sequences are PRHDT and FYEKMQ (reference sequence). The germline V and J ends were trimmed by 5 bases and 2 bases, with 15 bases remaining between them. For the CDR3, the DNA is TGTGCCAGCAGCACCCCTATGAAGCCTCAAGAGACCCAGTACTTC. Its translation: CASSTPMKPQETQYF.

CDR3 nucleotide sequence: TGTGCCAGCAGCGTGACAGGGCTGAACACTGAAGCTTTCTTT. Its translation is CASSVTGLNTEAFF. The chain carries TRBV11-2 and TRBJ1-1; 7 nucleotides align to TRBD1. V shed 5 bases, J shed 0 bases, and the junction held 3 bases outside the gene matches. The length of the CDR3 is 14 residues. The V gene's germline CDR1 is SGHAT and CDR2 FQNNGV.

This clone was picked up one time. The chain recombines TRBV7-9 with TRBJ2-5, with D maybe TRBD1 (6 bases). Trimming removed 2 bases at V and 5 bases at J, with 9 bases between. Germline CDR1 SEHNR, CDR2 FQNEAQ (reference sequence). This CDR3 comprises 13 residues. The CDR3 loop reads CASSLQGRETQYF. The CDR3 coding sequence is TGTGCCAGCAGCTTACAGGGGCGGGAGACCCAGTACTTC.

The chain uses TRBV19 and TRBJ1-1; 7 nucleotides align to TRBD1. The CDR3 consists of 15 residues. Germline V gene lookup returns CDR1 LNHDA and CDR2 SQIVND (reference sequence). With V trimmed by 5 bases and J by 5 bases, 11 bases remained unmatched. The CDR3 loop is CASSPHRGPGTEAFF. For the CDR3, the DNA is TGTGCCAGTAGTCCGCACAGGGGCCCGGGGACTGAAGCTTTCTTT.

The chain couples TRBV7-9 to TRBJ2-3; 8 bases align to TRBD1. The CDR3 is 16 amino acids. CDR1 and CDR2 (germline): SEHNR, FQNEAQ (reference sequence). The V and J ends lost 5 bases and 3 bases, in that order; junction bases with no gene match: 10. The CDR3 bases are TGTGCCAGCAGCCCCAGGGGGCGACCGAGGACAGATACGCAGTATTTT. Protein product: CASSPRGRPRTDTQYF.

DNA of the CDR3: TGTGCCAGCAGCCTACGGGACTACGAGCAGTACTTC. Translating gives CASSLRDYEQYF. V is TRBV11-3 and J is TRBJ2-7; a weak D match, TRBD2 (5 bases). CDR3 length: 12 residues. Trimming removed 5 bases from V and 3 bases from J, with 8 bases in between. Germline V gives CDR1 SGHNT, CDR2 YENEEA.

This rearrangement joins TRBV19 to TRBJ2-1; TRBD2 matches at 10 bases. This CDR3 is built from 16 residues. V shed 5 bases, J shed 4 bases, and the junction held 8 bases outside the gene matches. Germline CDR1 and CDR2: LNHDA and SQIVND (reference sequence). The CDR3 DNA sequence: TGTGCCAGTAGTGTCAGGACTAGCGGAGTTTACAATGAGCAGTTCTTC. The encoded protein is CASSVRTSGVYNEQFF.

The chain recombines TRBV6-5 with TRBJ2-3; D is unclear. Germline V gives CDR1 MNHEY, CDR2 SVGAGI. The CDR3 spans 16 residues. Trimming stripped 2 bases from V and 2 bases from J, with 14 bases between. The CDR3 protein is CASSYSSLESTDTQYF. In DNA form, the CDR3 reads TGTGCCAGCAGTTACAGTAGCTTAGAATCCACAGATACGCAGTATTTT.

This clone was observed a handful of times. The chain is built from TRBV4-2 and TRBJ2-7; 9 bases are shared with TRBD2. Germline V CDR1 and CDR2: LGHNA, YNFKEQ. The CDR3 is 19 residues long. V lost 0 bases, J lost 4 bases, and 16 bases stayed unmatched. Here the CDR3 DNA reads TGTGCCAGCAGCCAAGAACGAACGGTCGTCGGGACTAGCTTGTACGAGCAGTACTTC. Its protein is CASSQERTVVGTSLYEQYF.

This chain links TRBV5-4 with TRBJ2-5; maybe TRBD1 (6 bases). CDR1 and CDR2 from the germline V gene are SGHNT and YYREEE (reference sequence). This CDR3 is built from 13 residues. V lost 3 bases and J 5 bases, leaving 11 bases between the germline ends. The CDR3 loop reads CASSSDRRETQYF. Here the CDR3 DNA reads TGTGCCAGCAGCTCCGACAGGCGGGAGACCCAGTACTTC. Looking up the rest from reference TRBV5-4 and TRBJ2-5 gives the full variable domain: ETGVTQSPTHLIKTRGQQVTLRCSSQSGHNTVSWYQQALGQGPQFIFQYYREEENGRGNFPPRFSGLQFPNYSSELNVNALELDDSALYLCASSSDRRETQYFGPGTRLLVL.

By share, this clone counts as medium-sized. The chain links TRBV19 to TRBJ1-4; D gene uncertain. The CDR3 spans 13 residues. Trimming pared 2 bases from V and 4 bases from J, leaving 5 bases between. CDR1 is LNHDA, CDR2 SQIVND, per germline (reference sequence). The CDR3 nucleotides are TGTGCCAGTAGTATATCCAGTAATGAAAAACTGTTTTTT. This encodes CASSISSNEKLFF.

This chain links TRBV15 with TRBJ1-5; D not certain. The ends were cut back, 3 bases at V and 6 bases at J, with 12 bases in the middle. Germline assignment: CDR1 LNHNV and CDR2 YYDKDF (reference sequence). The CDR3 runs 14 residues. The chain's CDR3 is CATSRQAQSQPQHF. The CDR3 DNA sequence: TGTGCCACCAGCAGGCAGGCTCAGAGTCAGCCCCAGCATTTT.